This T cell receptor beta chain was captured by sequencing in a study of blood T cell repertoires in COVID-19. Study information: From T cells, B-cell-depleted T cells, or PBMCs came the material, which was cDNA or gDNA.

This CDR3 region has 18 residues. The V gene end was trimmed by 1 base and the J gene end by 0 bases; junction bases not matched to a gene: 9. Per germline, CDR1 LGHDT and CDR2 YNNKEL (reference sequence). This clone was seen only once. Sequencing used immunoSEQ multiplex PCR; TCRdb keeps in-frame clones, though not all of them. This sample carries approximately 150,000 clones, approximately 80% of them seen once, and the ten largest clones take roughly 3.6%. The source material was peripheral blood. The chain recombines TRBV3-1 (or the pseudogene TRBV3-2) with TRBJ1-1; 9 nucleotides agree with TRBD1. The source is a man between 65 and 79 years old who had recovered from COVID-19. The chain's CDR3 is CASSQGQGDLLMNTEAFF. The CDR3 DNA is TGTGCCAGCAGCCAAGGACAGGGGGATTTGTTAATGAACACTGAAGCTTTCTTT.